Reported below is one T cell receptor (beta chain). Antigen: not known. Germline V gives CDR1 SQVTM, CDR2 ANQGSEA. The CDR3 is 11 amino acids. V was trimmed by 6 bases and J by 6 bases, leaving 11 bases between them. The record originates from a study of post-analysis software for immune sequencing data. General study points: When patients were compared with controls, 4 or 5 TRBV segments were more frequent, TRBV5-6, TRBV5-1 and TRBV20-1 among them.

The TCR beta cDNA libraries contained unique molecular identifiers. TCRdb used MiXCR to reprocess the PCR reads, holding one entry per CDR3 protein. The sample gives approximately 730,000 distinct CDR3 sequences, 25% to 30% of which show up once; approximately 0.55% is in the top ten. Sequencing was performed on blood. This chain connects TRBV29-1 to TRBJ1-1; perhaps TRBD1 as D (5 bases). This receptor was identified in a girl aged 10 to 17 with multiple sclerosis. CDR3 sequence reads: CSVAQGSEAFF. The DNA for the CDR3 is TGCAGCGTCGCTCAGGGATCTGAAGCTTTCTTT.